This T cell receptor (beta chain) originates from a study of blood T cell repertoires in COVID-19. Between the trimmed V and J ends, which lost 5 bases and 2 bases, there was a span of 15 bases. Germline V gene data show CDR1 as SEHNR and CDR2 as FQNEAQ (reference sequence). The CDR3 sequence is 15 residues long. Profiled with immunoSEQ multiplex PCR; TCRdb holds only in-frame clones, not every one. The data contain about 360,000 clones, about 83% of them singletons. This sequence joins TRBV7-9 and TRBJ1-1, with TRBD1 as a possible D gene (5 bases). The sequence derives from a man aged 25-45 years with active or convalescent COVID-19. The sequencing input was peripheral blood. CDR3 sequence reads: CASSPSAGVNTEAFF. DNA for the CDR3: TGTGCCAGCAGCCCCTCGGCGGGGGTCAACACTGAAGCTTTCTTT.